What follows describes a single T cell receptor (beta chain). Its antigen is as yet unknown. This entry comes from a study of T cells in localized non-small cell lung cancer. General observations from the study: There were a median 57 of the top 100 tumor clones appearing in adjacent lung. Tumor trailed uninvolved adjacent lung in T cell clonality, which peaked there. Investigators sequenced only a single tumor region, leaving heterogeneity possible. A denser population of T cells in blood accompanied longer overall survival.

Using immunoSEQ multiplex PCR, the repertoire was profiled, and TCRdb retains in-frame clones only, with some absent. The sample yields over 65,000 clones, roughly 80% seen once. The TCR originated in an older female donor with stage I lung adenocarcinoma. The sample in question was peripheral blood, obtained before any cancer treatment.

CDR3 residues: CASSFKGQGNEKLFF. Written as DNA, the CDR3 is TGTGCCAGCAGCTTCAAAGGACAGGGTAATGAAAAACTGTTTTTT. The chain is built from TRBV5-6 and TRBJ1-4; 8 bases line up with TRBD1. The length of the CDR3 is 15 residues. V lost 2 bases to trimming and J lost 4 bases; unmatched junction nucleotides: 4. CDR1 is SGHDT, CDR2 YYEEEE, per germline.